The rows below give T cell receptor beta chains drawn from one sample of a study of T cell responses to AZD1222 COVID-19 vaccine. Repertoires were generated with immunoSEQ multiplex PCR, while TCRdb's copy carries only in-frame clones and drops some. The repertoire holds more than 150,000 clones, with around 93% as singletons. The specimen comprised peripheral blood, sampled on day 0 of AZD1222 vaccination. These receptor sequences come from an adult in good health. The CDR3 runs from the conserved cysteine through the conserved F or W. Fields, in order: clone size, D gene, J gene, V gene, CDR3 DNA, CDR3 protein. The D gene is left open where the match is weak. A clone size is listed for some rows: how often the clone was seen (once, few, many), or a class if it is expanded.

>NA|TRBD1|TRBJ1-6|TRBV14
TGTGCCAGCAGCCCCTTGACAGGGCCTTCACCCCTCCACTTT
CASSPLTGPSPLHF
>NA|TRBD2|TRBJ2-2|TRBV28
TGTGCCAGCAGTTTACTAGCGGGAGCTGGGGAGCTGTTTTTT
CASSLLAGAGELFF
>NA|NA|TRBJ1-2|TRBV20-1
TGCAGTGCCACTGGGGGCTACACCTTC
CSATGGYTF
>once|NA|TRBJ2-3|TRBV24-1
TGTGCCACCAGTGATCCCCGGGGCGATGGGGATACGCAGTATTTT
CATSDPRGDGDTQYF
>NA|NA|TRBJ1-1|TRBV10-2
TGCGCCAGCAGTGATGGCCAGATGAACACTGAAGCTTTCTTT
CASSDGQMNTEAFF
>once|NA|TRBJ2-1|TRBV19
TGTGCCAGTACCTTAGGGGGTTCAAGCTCCTACAATGAGCAGTTCTTC
CASTLGGSSSYNEQFF
>NA|NA|TRBJ1-2|TRBV3-1/TRBV3-2
TGTGCCAGCAGCCGAGACGTCTATGGCTACACCTTC
CASSRDVYGYTF
>NA|NA|TRBJ1-5|TRBV27
TGTGCCAGCAGTTTAGTCGCAGGGACGAGCAATCAGCCCCAGCATTTT
CASSLVAGTSNQPQHF
>NA|TRBD1|TRBJ1-2|TRBV7-2
TGTGCCAGCAGCTTAAACAGGGGGCCTTACTATGGCTACACCTTC
CASSLNRGPYYGYTF
>NA|NA|TRBJ1-3|TRBV28
TGTGCCAGCAGTTTGGGCCAGGGATTAGACACCATATATTTT
CASSLGQGLDTIYF
>NA|TRBD1|TRBJ1-1|TRBV28
TGTGCCAGCAGCCCCGGGACAGGGATCGAAGCTTTCTTT
CASSPGTGIEAFF
>NA|NA|TRBJ2-1|TRBV24-1
TGTGCCACCAGTGAGGTAGGGGGTGGTGAGCAGTTCTTC
CATSEVGGGEQFF
>NA|TRBD2|TRBJ2-1|TRBV19
TGTGCCAGTAGGCTAACTAGCGGGAACAATGAGCAGTTCTTC
CASRLTSGNNEQFF
>NA|NA|TRBJ1-1|TRBV29-1
TGCAGCGTTGTGGTTCAGGGGACAAACACTGAAGCTTTCTTT
CSVVVQGTNTEAFF
>NA|TRBD1|TRBJ2-1|TRBV6-6
TGTGCCAGCAGTGACAGGGGCGGGAACAATGAGCAGTTCTTC
CASSDRGGNNEQFF
>NA|TRBD2|TRBJ2-7|TRBV6-5
TGTGCCAGCGGGCCCCCACTAGCGGATTACGAGCAGTACTTC
CASGPPLADYEQYF
>NA|TRBD2|TRBJ2-7|TRBV9
TGTGCCAGCAGCGGGGGATCTAGCGGAACCTACGAGCAGTACTTC
CASSGGSSGTYEQYF
>NA|NA|TRBJ2-1|TRBV24-1
TGTGCCACCAGTGATGCCCATAGCGGCTCCTACAATGAGCAGTTCTTC
CATSDAHSGSYNEQFF
>NA|NA|TRBJ2-7|TRBV5-1
TGCGCCAGCAGCTTGGAAGGATTCAGCTCCTACGAGCAGTACTTC
CASSLEGFSSYEQYF
>NA|NA|TRBJ2-7|TRBV3-1/TRBV3-2
TGTGCCAGCAGCCAGGGTTACGAGCAGTACTTC
CASSQGYEQYF
>NA|NA|TRBJ2-6|TRBV19
TGTGCCTCCCTCCGGGGGGCGGCTGGGGCCAACGTCCTGACTTTC
CASLRGAAGANVLTF
>NA|TRBD1|TRBJ1-2|TRBV7-9
TGTGCCAGCAGCTTCGACTACTCAGGGGGTGGCTACACCTTC
CASSFDYSGGGYTF
>NA|TRBD2|TRBJ2-4|TRBV15
TGTGCCACCAGCACCTCCGGGGGGGCTGGGGCCAAAAACATTCAGTACTTC
CATSTSGGAGAKNIQYF
>NA|NA|TRBJ2-5|TRBV3-1/TRBV3-2
TGTGCCAGCAGCCAGTCCGAGACCCAGTACTTC
CASSQSETQYF
>NA|TRBD1|TRBJ1-3|TRBV7-9
TGTGCCAGCAGCTTGACAGGGGTTGGAAACACCATATATTTT
CASSLTGVGNTIYF
>NA|TRBD1|TRBJ2-1|TRBV9
TGTGCCAGCAGCGGGGACAGGGGTTATGAGCAGTTCTTC
CASSGDRGYEQFF
>NA|TRBD1|TRBJ2-5|TRBV6-5
TGTGCCAGCAGTCCGACAGGGTTGGAGACCCAGTACTTC
CASSPTGLETQYF
>NA|NA|TRBJ2-7|TRBV25-1
TGTGCCAGCAGTGACTACGAGCAGTACTTC
CASSDYEQYF
>NA|NA|TRBJ1-2|TRBV28
TGTGCCAGCAGTTCCTCGGGGAACTTCCTAGATGGCTACACCTTC
CASSSSGNFLDGYTF
>NA|NA|TRBJ2-1|TRBV14
TGTGCCAGCAGCCAAGGGGCCGAGTGGGGGCAGTTCTTC
CASSQGAEWGQFF
>NA|NA|TRBJ1-2|TRBV27
TGTGCCAGCGCAATGGCAGGGTACTATGGCTACACCTTC
CASAMAGYYGYTF
>few|NA|TRBJ2-1|TRBV7-2
TGTGCCAGCAGCTTAGCAGCCGGGCGTGAGCAGTTCTTC
CASSLAAGREQFF
>NA|TRBD2|TRBJ2-7|TRBV27
TGTGCCAGCAGTTTACTAGCGGGAGCTTCCTACGAGCAGTACTTC
CASSLLAGASYEQYF
>NA|TRBD1|TRBJ1-2|TRBV9
TGTGCCAGCAGCGGGGGACAGAGCGTTGGCTACACCTTC
CASSGGQSVGYTF
>NA|NA|TRBJ1-2|TRBV28
TGTGCCAGCCAGACGATGGAAGCCTATGGCTACACCTTC
CASQTMEAYGYTF
>NA|NA|TRBJ2-6|TRBV11-1
TGTGCCAGCAGCCTTAGGATCTCTGGGGCCAACGTCCTGACTTTC
CASSLRISGANVLTF
>NA|TRBD2|TRBJ2-1|TRBV28
TGTGCCAGCAGTTTGGTGGGAGGGCCGTATGAGCAGTTCTTC
CASSLVGGPYEQFF
>NA|TRBD1|TRBJ2-1|TRBV9
TGTGCCAGCAGCGCAAGGGACAGCAGGTACAATGAGCAGTTCTTC
CASSARDSRYNEQFF
>NA|TRBD2|TRBJ2-1|TRBV6-2/TRBV6-3
TGTGCCAGCAGTTACTCGTCCGGGAGGGCGGATGAGCAGTTCTTC
CASSYSSGRADEQFF
>NA|NA|TRBJ1-2|TRBV5-4
TGTGCCAGCAGCTTGGATTTGGGCTTGAACTATGGCTACACCTTC
CASSLDLGLNYGYTF
>NA|NA|TRBJ2-7|TRBV28
TGTGCCAGCACGTTCGGGGGCTACGAGCAGTACTTC
CASTFGGYEQYF
>NA|NA|TRBJ2-7|TRBV29-1
TGCAGCGTTCAAAAGAGCTCCTACGAGCAGTACTTC
CSVQKSSYEQYF
>NA|NA|TRBJ1-1|TRBV5-6
TGTGCCAGCAGCTTCCTGGGGGTGTGGAGGAACACTGAAGCTTTCTTT
CASSFLGVWRNTEAFF
>few|TRBD2|TRBJ2-7|TRBV5-1
TGCGCCAGCAGCTTGAACAGCGGGGGCGAGCAGTACTTC
CASSLNSGGEQYF
>NA|TRBD2|TRBJ2-2|TRBV11-2
TGTGCCAGCAGCTCCTCCCGACTAGCGGGGGTGAACACCGGGGAGCTGTTTTTT
CASSSSRLAGVNTGELFF
>NA|NA|TRBJ1-2|TRBV11-2
TGTGCCAGCAGCTTAGAACGGGGCCCCTATGGCTACACCTTC
CASSLERGPYGYTF
>NA|TRBD1|TRBJ1-6|TRBV7-9
TGTGCCAGCAGCCCGGGACAGGGTTTTTCACCCCTCCACTTT
CASSPGQGFSPLHF
>NA|NA|TRBJ1-1|TRBV27
TGTGCCAGTGGGAAACCCGGGTGGAACACTGAAGCTTTCTTT
CASGKPGWNTEAFF
>NA|NA|TRBJ1-2|TRBV27
TGTGCCAGCAGTTTGGGGGCGTGGCACTATGGCTACACCTTC
CASSLGAWHYGYTF
>once|NA|TRBJ2-6|TRBV19
TGTGCCAGTAGTACCGTCAACTCTGGGGCCAACGTCCTGACTTTC
CASSTVNSGANVLTF
>NA|NA|TRBJ1-4|TRBV30
TGTGCCTGGAGTAGGGGGGTAGGAAGTGAAAAACTGTTTTTT
CAWSRGVGSEKLFF
>NA|TRBD1|TRBJ2-3|TRBV3-1/TRBV3-2
TGTGCCAGCAGCCCCGGGACAGGGGATAGAAATACGCAGTATTTT
CASSPGTGDRNTQYF
>NA|NA|TRBJ1-6|TRBV28
TGTGCCAGCAGTTCCTATGGGCACCCCGGGCCTTCACCCCTCCACTTT
CASSSYGHPGPSPLHF
>NA|NA|TRBJ2-3|TRBV27
TGTGCCAGCAGTTTTCGTGGGCAGTTGGACACAGATACGCAGTATTTT
CASSFRGQLDTDTQYF
>NA|NA|TRBJ2-7|TRBV10-3
TGTGCCATCAGCGCTACAGGGAACGAGCAGTACTTC
CAISATGNEQYF